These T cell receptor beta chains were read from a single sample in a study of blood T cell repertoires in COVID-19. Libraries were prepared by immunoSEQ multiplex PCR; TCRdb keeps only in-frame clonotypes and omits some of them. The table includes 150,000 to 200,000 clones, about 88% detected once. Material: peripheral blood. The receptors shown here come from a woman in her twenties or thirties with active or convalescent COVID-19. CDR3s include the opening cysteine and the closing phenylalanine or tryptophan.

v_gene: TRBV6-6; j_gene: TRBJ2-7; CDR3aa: CASSSVTGRGAYEQYF
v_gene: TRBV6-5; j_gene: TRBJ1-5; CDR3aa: CASSYQGGPQHF
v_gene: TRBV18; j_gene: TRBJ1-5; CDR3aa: CASSPQRQGLQPQHF
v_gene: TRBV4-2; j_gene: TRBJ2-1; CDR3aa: CASSHPTRNEQFF
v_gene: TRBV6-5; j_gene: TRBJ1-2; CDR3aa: CASSYSTGGSYGYTF
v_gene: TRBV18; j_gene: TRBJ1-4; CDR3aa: CASSPGLLNEKLFF
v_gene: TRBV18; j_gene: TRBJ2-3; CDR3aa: CASSPLGTSGGSTDTQYF
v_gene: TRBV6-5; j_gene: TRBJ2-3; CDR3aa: CASRPNSGTTDTQYF
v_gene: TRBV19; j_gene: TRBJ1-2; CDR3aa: CASSTPGIKDYGYTF
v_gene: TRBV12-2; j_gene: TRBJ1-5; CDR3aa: CASRFGQVSWQPQHF
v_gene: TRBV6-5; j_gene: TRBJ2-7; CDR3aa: CASSYSGTVSSYEQYF
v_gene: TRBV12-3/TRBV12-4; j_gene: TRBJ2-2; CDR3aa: CAGRGNTGELFF
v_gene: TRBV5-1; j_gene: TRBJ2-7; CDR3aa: CASSLGGTGAYEQYF
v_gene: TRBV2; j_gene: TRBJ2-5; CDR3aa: CASSQTTGGFLETQYF
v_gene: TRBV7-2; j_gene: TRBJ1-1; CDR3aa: CASSAGQANTEAFF
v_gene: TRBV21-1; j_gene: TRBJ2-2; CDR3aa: CASSKGGRQNTGELFF
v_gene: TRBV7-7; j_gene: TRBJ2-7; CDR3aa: CASSLWSSAQYEQYF
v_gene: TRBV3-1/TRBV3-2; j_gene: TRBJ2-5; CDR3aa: CASSQDTGGETQYF
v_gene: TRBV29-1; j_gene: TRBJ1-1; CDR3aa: CSVGLGLGGKF
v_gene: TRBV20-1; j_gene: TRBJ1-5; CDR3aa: CSASRQTNQPQHF
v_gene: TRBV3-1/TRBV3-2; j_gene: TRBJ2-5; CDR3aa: CASSPLSGEGGETQYF